The 7 T cell receptor beta chains reported below all come from one sample, sequenced in a study of control samples from healthy donors and cancer patients. TCRdb keeps only in-frame clones here, not all; method: immunoSEQ multiplex PCR. The sample has roughly 86,000 clones, 91% seen once. Material for sequencing was blood. These receptors were obtained from a man aged 30 to 39 in good health.

A note on this clone: One end of the junction is discordant with germline, which a read error may explain. The CDR3 sequence: CASSSGLAGDDEQFF. The CDR3 nucleotides are TGTGCTAGCAGCTCGGGACTAGCGGGAGATGATGAGCAGTTCTTC. This chain joins TRBV7-7 and TRBJ2-1, with 14 positions matching TRBD2. This CDR3 region has 15 residues. Germline loops: CDR1 SSHAT, CDR2 FNYEAQ (reference sequence).

This clone was seen only a few times. The V and J genes are TRBV12-1 and TRBJ2-3; the table names TRBD2, a call not compared with the DNA. TRBV12-1 is termed a pseudogene. This CDR3 contains 17 residues. CDR3 bases: TGTGCCAGCAGCCGTCAGGGGAGGGTCCCCCTCACAGATACGCAGTATTTT. As protein: CASSRQGRVPLTDTQYF.

This clone was detected a few times. The V gene is TRBV19, the J gene TRBJ1-4; 7 bases fit TRBD1. This CDR3 is 18 amino acids long. Unmatched junction bases numbered 11, after V lost 4 bases and J lost 0 bases. Per germline, CDR1 LNHDA and CDR2 SQIVND (reference sequence). The CDR3 reads CASSTNRGGSATNEKLFF. DNA of the CDR3: TGTGCCAGTAGTACAAACAGGGGAGGGAGCGCAACTAATGAAAAACTGTTTTTT.

The sample holds one count of this clone. This rearrangement joins TRBV25-1 to TRBJ1-6, with D possibly TRBD1 on 5 matching bases. Germline assignment: CDR1 MGHDK and CDR2 SYGVNS. The V gene lost 6 bases and the J gene lost 0 bases, with 15 bases spanning the gap. The CDR3 is 17 amino acids. The CDR3 protein is CASRADSQSSYNSPLHF. CDR3 nucleotides: TGTGCCAGCAGGGCCGACAGCCAAAGCTCCTATAATTCACCCCTCCACTTT.

The chain couples TRBV3-1 (or the pseudogene TRBV3-2) to TRBJ1-5; D unclear. The CDR3 has 15 residues. Germline V gene sequence: CDR1 LGHDT, CDR2 YNNKEL (reference sequence). V gave up 1 base and J gave up 3 bases, with 10 bases separating them. CDR3 residues: CASSQGRSNNQPQHF. In DNA, the CDR3 is TGTGCCAGCAGCCAAGGGCGGTCCAACAATCAGCCCCAGCATTTT.

The chain employs TRBV6-5 and TRBJ1-3, with TRBD1 as a possible D gene (6 bases). The V and J ends lost 0 bases and 3 bases respectively, with 9 bases between them. The CDR3 runs 15 residues. Germline V lookup: CDR1 MNHEY, CDR2 SVGAGI. DNA for the CDR3: TGTGCCAGCAGTTACTCGCGGACAGTTGGAAACACCATATATTTT. Translating it yields CASSYSRTVGNTIYF.

The chain couples TRBV14 to TRBJ2-5, with 8 bases matching TRBD2. The CDR3 has 15 residues. The germline gives CDR1 SGHDN, CDR2 FVKESK. The junction had 8 bases not matched to a gene; V was cut back by 4 bases and J by 4 bases. The CDR3 nucleotides are TGTGCCAGCAGCCCCCGAGCGGGGGCAACAGAGACCCAGTACTTC. This codes for CASSPRAGATETQYF.